This TCR beta chain was found in a study of cytomegalovirus exposure and HLA in healthy donors. Across the study: The roughly 120 million unique TCR beta sequences, from roughly 170 million T cells, were found by an earlier analysis. Points from the study as a whole: Per a prior analysis, the majority of TCR beta V segments were productive roughly 87% or roughly 30% of the time. There were some public TCRs occurring in many donors, but most TCR sequences were rare.

The PCR had 60 Vbeta and 13 Jbeta primers. Produced via immunoSEQ multiplex PCR; TCRdb's table is partial and in-frame only. The sample records more than 95,000 clones, approximately 69% being singletons. Per germline, CDR1 SNHLY and CDR2 FYNNEI. The V and J ends lost 3 bases and 9 bases, in that order; junction bases with no gene match: 5. This CDR3 comprises 13 residues. On this clone itself: Its antigen is unknown.

J is TRBJ2-7 and V is TRBV2; 10 bases align to TRBD2. This receptor was identified in a man aged 25-45 years in good health and CMV-seronegative. Sequencing was performed on PBMCs. The CDR3 sequence: CASSEASGSWQYF. For the CDR3, the DNA is TGTGCCAGCAGTGAGGCTAGCGGGAGTTGGCAGTACTTC.